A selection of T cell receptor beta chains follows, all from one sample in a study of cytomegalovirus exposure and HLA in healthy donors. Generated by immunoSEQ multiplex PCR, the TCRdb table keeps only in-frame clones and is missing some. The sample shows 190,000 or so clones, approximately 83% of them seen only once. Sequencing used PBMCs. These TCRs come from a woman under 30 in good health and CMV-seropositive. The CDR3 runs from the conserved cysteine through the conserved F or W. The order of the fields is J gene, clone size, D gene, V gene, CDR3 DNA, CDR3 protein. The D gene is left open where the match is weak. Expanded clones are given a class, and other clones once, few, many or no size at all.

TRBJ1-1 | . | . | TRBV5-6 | TGTGCCAGCAGCTGGGGACACGGCCTGAACACTGAAGCTTTCTTT | CASSWGHGLNTEAFF
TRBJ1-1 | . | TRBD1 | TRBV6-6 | TGCGCCAGCAGTCAGGGACAGGGGGGCGCTGAAGCTTTCTTT | CASSQGQGGAEAFF
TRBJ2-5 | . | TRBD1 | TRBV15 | TGTGCCACTGGGACAGCGGCCCAGTACTTC | CATGTAAQYF
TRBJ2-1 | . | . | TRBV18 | TGTGCCAGCTCCCCCGCGGACAACTACAATGAGCAGTTCTTC | CASSPADNYNEQFF
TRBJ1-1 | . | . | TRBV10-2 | TGCGCCAGCAGTGAAAGGGGAGGTGGAACTGAAGCTTTCTTT | CASSERGGGTEAFF
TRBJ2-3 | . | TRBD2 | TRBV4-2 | TGTGCCAGCAGCCCGGGGGGGGCTAGCAGGTCCACAGATACGCAGTATTTT | CASSPGGASRSTDTQYF
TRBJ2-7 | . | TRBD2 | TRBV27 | TGTGCCAGCAGTTTAAATGTAGCGGGGGGTTCCTACGAGCAGTACTTC | CASSLNVAGGSYEQYF
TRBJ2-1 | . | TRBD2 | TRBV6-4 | TGTGCCAGCAGTCGGGGGGGGCAGGCCAATGAGCAGTTCTTC | CASSRGGQANEQFF
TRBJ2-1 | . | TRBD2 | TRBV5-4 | TGTGCCAGCAGCCTAGCGGGGGGACAACGCGGGGAGCAGTTCTTC | CASSLAGGQRGEQFF
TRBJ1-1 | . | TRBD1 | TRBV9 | TGTGCCAGCACTCCCTCCGGGACAGGTGTTTCTGAAGCTTTCTTT | CASTPSGTGVSEAFF
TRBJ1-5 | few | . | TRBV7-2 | TGTGCCAGCAGCTTAGGGGGGGATCTGGGGCCCCAGCATTTT | CASSLGGDLGPQHF
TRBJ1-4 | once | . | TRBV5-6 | TGTGCCAGCAGCTTGAAAACAGCTGAAAAACTGTTTTTT | CASSLKTAEKLFF
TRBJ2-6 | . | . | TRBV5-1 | TGCGCCAGCAGCTCTACAGGATCTGGGGCCAACGTCCTGACTTTC | CASSSTGSGANVLTF
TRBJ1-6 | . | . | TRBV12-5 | TGTGCTAGTGGTTTAGGCTTGTTACAGGGACATAATTCACCCCTCCACTTT | CASGLGLLQGHNSPLHF
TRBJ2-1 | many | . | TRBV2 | TGTGCCAGCAGTGAACTACGACGGGGAGAGCAGTTCTTC | CASSELRRGEQFF
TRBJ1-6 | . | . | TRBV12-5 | TGTGCTAGTGGTTTGGTAACACAAGCACCCCTCCACTTT | CASGLVTQAPLHF